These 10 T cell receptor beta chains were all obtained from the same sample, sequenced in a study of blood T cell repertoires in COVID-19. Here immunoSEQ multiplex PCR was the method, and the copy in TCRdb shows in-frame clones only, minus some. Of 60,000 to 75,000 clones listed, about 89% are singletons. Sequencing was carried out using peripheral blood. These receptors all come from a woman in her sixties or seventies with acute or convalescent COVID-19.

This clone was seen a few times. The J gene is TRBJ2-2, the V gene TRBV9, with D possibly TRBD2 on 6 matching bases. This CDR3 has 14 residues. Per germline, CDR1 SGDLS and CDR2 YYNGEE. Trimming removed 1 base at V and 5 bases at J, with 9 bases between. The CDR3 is CASSVRDLTGELFF. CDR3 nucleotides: TGTGCCAGCAGCGTACGGGACTTAACCGGGGAGCTGTTTTTT.

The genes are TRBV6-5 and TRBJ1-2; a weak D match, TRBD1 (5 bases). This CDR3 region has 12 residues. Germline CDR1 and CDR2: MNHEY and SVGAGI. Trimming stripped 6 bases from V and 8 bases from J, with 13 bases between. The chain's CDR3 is CASRDRISGYTF. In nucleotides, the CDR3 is TGTGCCAGCAGAGACAGAATTTCGGGCTACACCTTC.

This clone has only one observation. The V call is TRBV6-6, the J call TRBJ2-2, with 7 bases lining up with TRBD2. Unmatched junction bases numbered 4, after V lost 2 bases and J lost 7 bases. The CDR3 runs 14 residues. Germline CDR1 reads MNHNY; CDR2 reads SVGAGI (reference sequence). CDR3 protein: CASSYAGDYGELFF. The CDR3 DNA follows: TGTGCCAGCAGTTACGCGGGGGATTACGGGGAGCTGTTTTTT.

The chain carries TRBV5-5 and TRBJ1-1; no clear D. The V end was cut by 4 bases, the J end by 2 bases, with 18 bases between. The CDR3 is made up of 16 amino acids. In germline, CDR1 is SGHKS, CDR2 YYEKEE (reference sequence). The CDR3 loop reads CASSPGDVLLNTEAFF. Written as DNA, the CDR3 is TGTGCCAGCAGCCCCGGGGATGTCTTACTCAACACTGAAGCTTTCTTT.

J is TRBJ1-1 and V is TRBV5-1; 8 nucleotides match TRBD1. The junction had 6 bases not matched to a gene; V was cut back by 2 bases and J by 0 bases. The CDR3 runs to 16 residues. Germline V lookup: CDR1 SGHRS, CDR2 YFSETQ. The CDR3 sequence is CASSFLGQGVNTEAFF. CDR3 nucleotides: TGCGCCAGCAGCTTCCTCGGACAGGGCGTGAACACTGAAGCTTTCTTT.

The CDR3 here is CASSREEELNTEAFF. DNA of the CDR3: TGTGCCAGTAGTCGAGAGGAAGAATTGAACACTGAAGCTTTCTTT. This chain connects TRBV19 to TRBJ1-1; D gene uncertain. The germline CDR1 and CDR2 sequences are LNHDA and SQIVND (reference sequence). The germline V and J ends were trimmed by 5 bases and 0 bases, with 13 bases remaining between them. The CDR3 covers 15 residues.

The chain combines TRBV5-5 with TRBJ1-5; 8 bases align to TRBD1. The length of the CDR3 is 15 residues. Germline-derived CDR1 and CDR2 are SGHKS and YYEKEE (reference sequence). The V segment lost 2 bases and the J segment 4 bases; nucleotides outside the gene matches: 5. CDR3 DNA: TGTGCCAGCAGCTTCGGACAGGGCGCAAATCAGCCCCAGCATTTT. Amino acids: CASSFGQGANQPQHF.

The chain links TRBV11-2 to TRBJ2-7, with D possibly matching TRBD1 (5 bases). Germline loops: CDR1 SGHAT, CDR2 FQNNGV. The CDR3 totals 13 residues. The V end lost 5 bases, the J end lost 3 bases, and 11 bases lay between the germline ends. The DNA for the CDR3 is TGTGCCAGCAGCCCCGACAGTATCTACGAGCAGTACTTC. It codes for CASSPDSIYEQYF.

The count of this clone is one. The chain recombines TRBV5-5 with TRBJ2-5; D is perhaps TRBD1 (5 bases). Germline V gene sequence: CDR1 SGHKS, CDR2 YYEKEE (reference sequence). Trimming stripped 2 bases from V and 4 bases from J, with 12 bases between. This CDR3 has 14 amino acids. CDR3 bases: TGTGCCAGCAGCTTCAAGGGTGGGGCAGAGACCCAGTACTTC. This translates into CASSFKGGAETQYF.

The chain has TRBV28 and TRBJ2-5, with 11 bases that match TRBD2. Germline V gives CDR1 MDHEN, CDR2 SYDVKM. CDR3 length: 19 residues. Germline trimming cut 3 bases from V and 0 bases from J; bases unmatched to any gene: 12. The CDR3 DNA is TGTGCCAGCAGTTTTTCGGGACTAGCGGAAACCCAGTACCAAGAGACCCAGTACTTC. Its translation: CASSFSGLAETQYQETQYF. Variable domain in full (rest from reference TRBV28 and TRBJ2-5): DVKVTQSSRYLVKRTGEKVFLECVQDMDHENMFWYRQDPGLGLRLIYFSYDVKMKEKGDIPEGYSVSREKKERFSLILESASTNQTSMYLCASSFSGLAETQYQETQYFGPGTRLLVL.